This T cell receptor (beta chain) was sequenced in a study of regulatory T cells in long-lasting Graves disease listed by TCRdb under 2021. Regarding the complete study: Antithyroid drugs had been taken for less than 3 months by newly diagnosed Graves' disease patients. TCR sequencing covered about 13 persistent and approximately 20 newly diagnosed Graves' disease patients, around 33 samples in total. The study was conducted in China and was registered as a clinical trial. Persistent Graves' disease patients were compared with newly diagnosed Graves' disease patients by peripheral blood TCR sequencing and RNA sequencing.

This clonotype was observed at least ten times. No cognate antigen has been identified for it. No clone much larger than this one lies a single base away; base qualities are absent. The CDR3 contains 14 residues, cysteine and phenylalanine counted. The kept DNA is CDR3 alone, 42 bases in frame from the first base. The intended sense of this specimen's time point label: newly diagnosed GD, antithyroid drugs for less than 3 months. For both TCR sequencing and RNA sequencing, RNA was extracted from PBMCs using TRIzol. Graves' disease was diagnosed according to American Thyroid Association guidelines. Recruitment of patients was carried out at an endocrinology department in Xi'an, China. From each patient, approximately 10 milliliters of peripheral blood was collected into an EDTA anticoagulant tube. Ficoll Paque Plus density gradient separation was used to isolate PBMCs, and no further T cell sorting was done. An Agilent 2100 Bioanalyzer and agarose gel were used to check RNA quality, and a NanoDrop 2000 was used to measure RNA concentration.

What the research found in general, with its limitations: The study examined only peripheral blood because the primary lesion, thyroid tissue, could not be accessed. Lower TCR Shannon entropy and fewer highly expanded clones were observed in persistent Graves' disease patients than in newly diagnosed patients, which suggested clonal expansion. Only the TCR beta chain was sequenced and analyzed. The authors acknowledged the small sample size as a limitation that may reduce accuracy. More public clonotypes were shared among persistent patients (2,741) than among newly diagnosed patients (under 1,000). Preferential use of TRBV28, TRBJ1-2 and TRBJ2-5 was observed in persistent disease, whereas TRBV20-1 and TRBJ2-1 were favored in newly diagnosed disease.

The library relied on multiplex PCR. Sequencing was performed on an Illumina HiSeq 4000. CDR3 regions were amplified by Arm-PCR with iRepertoire HTBI primers to construct TCR beta libraries. Before sequencing, the PCR products went through gel purification. The authors processed their data as follows. Gene usage analysis of CDR3 amino acid clonotypes relied on the roughly 60 TRBV and over 13 TRBJ segments identified across samples. COPE and FqMerger were used to merge the filtered high-quality paired reads into contigs. Contigs were aligned with BLAST to IMGT TRBV, TRBD and TRBJ reference genes, and CDR3 was defined per IMGT. Any clonotype with a frequency above 0.1% was counted as a highly expanded clone. Shannon entropy served as the measure of repertoire diversity, while the Gini coefficient captured V-J evenness. A clonotype was considered public if more than one individual shared it. TCRdb trimmed public reads at Q25 via fastp, called clones via MiXCR and kept in-frame beta chains. Entries are consolidated by CDR3 protein sequence, retaining the most common genes and DNA. V and J calls and clone size were set by TCRdb, not the authors. The sample has 550,000 to 650,000 distinct CDR3 sequences on record, roughly 15% of them singletons. The ten biggest clones cover around 13% of the sample.

Another study also made use of these data, one on T cells in Graves' hyperthyroidism and ophthalmopathy. That second report states: Stable Graves' hyperthyroidism was defined as no progression to ophthalmopathy during 18 months of follow-up. The hyperthyroidism patients were between 18 and 65 years old and newly diagnosed, with a disease duration of less than 2 months. Exclusion was applied to patients with uncontrolled infections, other autoimmune diseases, pregnancy or lactation. Diagnoses were based on clinical symptoms, serum thyroxine and TRAb, thyroid ultrasound and orbital computed tomography. A first-round RT-PCR of the TCR CDR3 used the HTBI primer set with the Qiagen OneStep RT-PCR kit. Most expanded thyroid clonotypes (frequency above 0.001) were also found in blood, which suggests that blood repertoires may mirror thyroid immune responses. In cross-validation, a model built on a 13 V-J signature told ophthalmopathy apart from stable hyperthyroidism with roughly 87% sensitivity and 81% to 82% specificity, and in testing the same model reached 80%/75%. During validation, the model predicted progression to ophthalmopathy a median of about 6.5 months ahead of onset, with 70.59% sensitivity and around 72% specificity. TCR V-J signatures able to tell the groups apart were searched for in a discovery cohort of 90 to 100 patients, of whom more than 40 had Graves' ophthalmopathy and under 65 had stable Graves' hyperthyroidism. Prospective prediction of ophthalmopathy was tested in an independent validation cohort consisting of 18 hyperthyroidism patients and about 17 patients who later progressed to ophthalmopathy. The 85 to 100 discovery patients were randomly split 7:3 into training and test sets. The study also compared thyroid tissue and blood T-cell repertoires from about six Graves' hyperthyroidism patients. After blood sampling, hyperthyroidism patients were treated with methimazole at a starting dose of 30 mg daily, and ophthalmopathy patients were treated with high-dose intravenous methylprednisolone. Libraries were constructed in a second round of multiplex PCR, after which size selection and purification were performed. Paired-end sequencing of the libraries was performed with 100 bp reads on an Illumina HiSeq2000. SOAPnuke was used to process the raw data, removing reads that contained adapters or uncalled bases, had a mean Phred below 15, or lacked an exact match to the constant primer or identifier. High-quality paired reads were merged using COPE v1.2.5, and each unique nucleotide sequence was defined as a clonotype. Clonotypes were aligned to IMGT TRBV, TRBD and TRBJ reference segments using MiTCR v1.1. Only V-J combinations with frequency above 0.0001, covering approximately 99% of repertoires, were analysed. A TCS score was defined as the ratio of F50 (clonal expansion) to E x V (chaos), with BLOSUM62-based TCRdist applied between CDR3 peptides within each V-J. Welch's t-statistics and random forest reduced fewer than 550 V-J features to about 12, which were used in a naive Bayes classifier (R e1071). Sample size was not statistically predetermined, and investigators were not blinded to group allocation. TCR Vbeta CDR3 sequencing of 120 to 150 peripheral blood samples (roughly 41 ophthalmopathy, roughly 74 hyperthyroidism and approximately 17 progressor patients) is reported in the paper.

The source of this sequence is a man aged 18-30 years with Graves disease. Donor details come from another sample of the same person, matched by shared clones. This material consisted of peripheral blood mononuclear cells (PBMCs), taken at new diagnosis, from a patient treated with antithyroid drugs. This chain joins TRBV12-3 or TRBV12-4 to TRBJ2-1, with the D gene call left open. TRBJ2-5 explains the end of the DNA better; the J call may be wrong. The CDR3 protein is CASSFLVPQETQYF. In nucleotide form, the sequence is TGTGCCAGCAGTTTTTTGGTCCCCCAAGAGACCCAGTACTTC.